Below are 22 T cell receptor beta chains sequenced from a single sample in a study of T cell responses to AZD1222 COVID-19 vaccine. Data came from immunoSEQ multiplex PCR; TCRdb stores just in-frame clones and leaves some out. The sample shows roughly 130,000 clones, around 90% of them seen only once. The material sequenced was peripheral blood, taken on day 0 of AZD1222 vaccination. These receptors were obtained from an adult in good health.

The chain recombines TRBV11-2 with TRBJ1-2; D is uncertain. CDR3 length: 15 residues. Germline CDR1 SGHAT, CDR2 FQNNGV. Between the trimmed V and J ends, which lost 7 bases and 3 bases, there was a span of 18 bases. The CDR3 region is CASTGQEGRYYGYTF. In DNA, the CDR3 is TGTGCCAGCACCGGGCAGGAGGGCCGGTACTATGGCTACACCTTC.

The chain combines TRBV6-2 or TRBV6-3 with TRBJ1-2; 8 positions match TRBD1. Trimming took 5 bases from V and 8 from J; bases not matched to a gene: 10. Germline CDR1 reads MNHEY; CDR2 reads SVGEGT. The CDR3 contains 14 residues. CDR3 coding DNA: TGTGCCAGCAGTGTCGACAGGGGCCGGGCCGGCTACACCTTC. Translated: CASSVDRGRAGYTF.

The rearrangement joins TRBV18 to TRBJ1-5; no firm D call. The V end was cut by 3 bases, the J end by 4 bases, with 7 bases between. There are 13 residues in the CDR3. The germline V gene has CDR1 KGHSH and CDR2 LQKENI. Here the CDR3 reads CASSPNENQPQHF. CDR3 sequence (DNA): TGTGCCAGCTCACCCAATGAAAATCAGCCCCAGCATTTT.

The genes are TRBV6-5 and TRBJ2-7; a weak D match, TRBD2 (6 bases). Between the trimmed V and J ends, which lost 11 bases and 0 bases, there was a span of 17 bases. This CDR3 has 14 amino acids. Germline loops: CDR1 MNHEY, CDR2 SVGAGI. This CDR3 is CASGVAKSSYEQYF. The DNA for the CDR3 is TGTGCCTCGGGAGTGGCCAAGAGCTCCTACGAGCAGTACTTC.

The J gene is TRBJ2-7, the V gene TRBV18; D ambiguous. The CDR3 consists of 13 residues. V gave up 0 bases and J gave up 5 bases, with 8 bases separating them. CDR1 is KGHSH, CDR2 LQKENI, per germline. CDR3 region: CASSPPRGNEQYF. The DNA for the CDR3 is TGTGCCAGCTCACCACCGCGAGGCAACGAGCAGTACTTC.

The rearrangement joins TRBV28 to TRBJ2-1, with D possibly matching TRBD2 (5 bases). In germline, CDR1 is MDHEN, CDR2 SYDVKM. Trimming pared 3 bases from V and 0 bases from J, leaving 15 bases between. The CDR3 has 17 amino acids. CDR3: CASSFLLAEISYNEQFF. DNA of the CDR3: TGTGCCAGCAGTTTCCTTCTAGCTGAGATCTCCTACAATGAGCAGTTCTTC.

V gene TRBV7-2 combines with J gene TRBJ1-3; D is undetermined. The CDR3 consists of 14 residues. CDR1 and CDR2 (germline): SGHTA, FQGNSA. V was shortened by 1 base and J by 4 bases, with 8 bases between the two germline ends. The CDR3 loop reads CASSLVSSGNTIYF. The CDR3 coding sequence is TGTGCCAGCAGCTTAGTGTCCTCGGGAAACACCATATATTTT. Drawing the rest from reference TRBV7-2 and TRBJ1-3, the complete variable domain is GAGVSQSPSNKVTEKGKDVELRCDPISGHTALYWYRQSLGQGLEFLIYFQGNSAPDKSGLPSDRFSAERTGGSVSTLTIQRTQQEDSAVYLCASSLVSSGNTIYFGEGSWLTVV.

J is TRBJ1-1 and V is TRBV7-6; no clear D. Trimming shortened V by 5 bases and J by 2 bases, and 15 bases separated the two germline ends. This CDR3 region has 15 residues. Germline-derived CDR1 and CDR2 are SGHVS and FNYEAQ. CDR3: CASSRNPLPNTEAFF. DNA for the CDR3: TGTGCCAGCAGCCGAAATCCCCTTCCTAACACTGAAGCTTTCTTT.

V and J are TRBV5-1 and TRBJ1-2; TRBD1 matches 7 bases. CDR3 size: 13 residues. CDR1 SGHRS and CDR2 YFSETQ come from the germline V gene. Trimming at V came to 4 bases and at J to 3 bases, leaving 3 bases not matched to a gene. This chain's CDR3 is CASSITGDYGYTF. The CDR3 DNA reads TGCGCCAGCAGCATCACAGGGGACTATGGCTACACCTTC.

CDR3: CASSQETSGMSSYNEQFF. The CDR3 bases are TGTGCCAGCAGCCAAGAGACTAGCGGAATGAGCTCCTACAATGAGCAGTTCTTC. This sequence joins TRBV3-1 (or the pseudogene TRBV3-2) and TRBJ2-1, with TRBD2 matching over 9 bases. Per germline, CDR1 LGHDT and CDR2 YNNKEL (reference sequence). V shed 0 bases, J shed 0 bases, and the junction held 6 bases outside the gene matches. CDR3 length equals 18 residues.

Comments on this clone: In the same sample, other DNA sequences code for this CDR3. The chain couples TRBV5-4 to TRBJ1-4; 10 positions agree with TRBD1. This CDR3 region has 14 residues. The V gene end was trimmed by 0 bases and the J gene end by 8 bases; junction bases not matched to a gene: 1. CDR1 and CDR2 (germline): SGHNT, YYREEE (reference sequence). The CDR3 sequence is CASSLGQGAEKLFF. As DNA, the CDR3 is TGTGCCAGCAGCTTGGGACAGGGGGCGGAAAAACTGTTTTTT.

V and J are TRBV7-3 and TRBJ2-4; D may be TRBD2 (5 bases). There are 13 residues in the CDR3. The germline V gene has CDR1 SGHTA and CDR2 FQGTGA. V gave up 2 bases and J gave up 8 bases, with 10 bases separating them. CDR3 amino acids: CASSLGQRDIQYF. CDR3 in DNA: TGTGCCAGCAGCTTAGGGCAGAGGGACATTCAGTACTTC.

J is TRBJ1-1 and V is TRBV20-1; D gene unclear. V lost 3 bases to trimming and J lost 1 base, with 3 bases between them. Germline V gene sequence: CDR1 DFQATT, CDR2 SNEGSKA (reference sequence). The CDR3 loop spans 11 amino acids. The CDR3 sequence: CSARGNTEAFF. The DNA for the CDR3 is TGCAGTGCTAGGGGGAACACTGAAGCTTTCTTT.

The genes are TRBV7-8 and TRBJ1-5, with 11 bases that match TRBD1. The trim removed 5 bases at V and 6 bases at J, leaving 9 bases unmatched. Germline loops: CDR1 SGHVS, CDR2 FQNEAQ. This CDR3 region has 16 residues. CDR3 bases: TGTGCCAGCAGCCCAGAGGGACAGGGGGTGAGTCAGCCCCAGCATTTT. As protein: CASSPEGQGVSQPQHF. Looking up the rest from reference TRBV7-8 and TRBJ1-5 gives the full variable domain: GAGVSQSPRYKVAKRGQDVALRCDPISGHVSLFWYQQALGQGPEFLTYFQNEAQLDKSGLPSDRFFAERPEGSVSTLKIQRTQQEDSAVYLCASSPEGQGVSQPQHFGDGTRLSIL.

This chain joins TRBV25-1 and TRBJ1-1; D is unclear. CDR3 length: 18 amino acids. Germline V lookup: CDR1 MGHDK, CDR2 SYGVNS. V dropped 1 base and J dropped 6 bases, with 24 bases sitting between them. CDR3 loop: CASSELGRPDLGGAEAFF. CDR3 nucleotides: TGTGCCAGCAGTGAATTAGGGAGGCCCGATCTGGGAGGCGCTGAAGCTTTCTTT.

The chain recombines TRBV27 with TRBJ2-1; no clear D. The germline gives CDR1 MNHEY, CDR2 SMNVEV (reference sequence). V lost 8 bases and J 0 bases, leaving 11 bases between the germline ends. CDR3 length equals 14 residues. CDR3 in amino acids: CASCRFSSYNEQFF. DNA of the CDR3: TGTGCCAGCTGCCGTTTCAGCTCCTACAATGAGCAGTTCTTC.

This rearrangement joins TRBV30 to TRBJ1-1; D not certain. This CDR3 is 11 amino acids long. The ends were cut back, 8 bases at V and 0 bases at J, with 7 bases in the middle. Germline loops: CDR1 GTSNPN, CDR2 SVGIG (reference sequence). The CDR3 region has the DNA TGTGCCGGTGACTTGAACACTGAAGCTTTCTTT. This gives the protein CAGDLNTEAFF. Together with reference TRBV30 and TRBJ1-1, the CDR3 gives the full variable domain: SQTIHQWPATLVQPVGSPLSLECTVEGTSNPNLYWYRQAAGRGLQLLFYSVGIGQISSEVPQNLSASRPQDRQFILSSKKLLLSDSGFYLCAGDLNTEAFFGQGTRLTVV.

The CDR3 bases are TGTGCCAGCACCAGTGGAGACAGCTTTAGCAATCAGCCCCAGCATTTT. The encoded protein is CASTSGDSFSNQPQHF. The J gene is TRBJ1-5, the V gene TRBV2; possibly TRBD1 for D (5 bases). The CDR3 contains 16 residues. Germline assignment: CDR1 SNHLY and CDR2 FYNNEI. The V gene lost 7 bases and the J gene lost 0 bases, with 16 bases spanning the gap.

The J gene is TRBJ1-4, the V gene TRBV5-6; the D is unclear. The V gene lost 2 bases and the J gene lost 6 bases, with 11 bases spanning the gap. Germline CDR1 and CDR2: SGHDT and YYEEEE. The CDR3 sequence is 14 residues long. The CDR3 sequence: CASSFRGWDEKLFF. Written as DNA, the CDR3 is TGTGCCAGCAGCTTTCGGGGTTGGGATGAAAAACTGTTTTTT.

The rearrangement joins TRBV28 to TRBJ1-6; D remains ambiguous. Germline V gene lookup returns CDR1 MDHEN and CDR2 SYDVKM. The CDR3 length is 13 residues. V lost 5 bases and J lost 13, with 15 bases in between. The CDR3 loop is CASSPQQTAPLHF. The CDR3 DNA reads TGTGCCAGCAGTCCCCAACAGACCGCGCCCCTCCACTTT.

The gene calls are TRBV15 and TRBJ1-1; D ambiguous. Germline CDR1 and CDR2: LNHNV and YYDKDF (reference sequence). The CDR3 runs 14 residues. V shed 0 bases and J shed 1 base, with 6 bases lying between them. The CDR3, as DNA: TGTGCCACCAGCAGAGATGCAGCGAACACTGAAGCTTTCTTT. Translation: CATSRDAANTEAFF.

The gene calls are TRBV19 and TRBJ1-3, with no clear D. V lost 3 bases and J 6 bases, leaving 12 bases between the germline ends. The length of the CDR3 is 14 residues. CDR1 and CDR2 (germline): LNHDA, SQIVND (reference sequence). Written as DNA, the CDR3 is TGTGCCAGTAGTATTCGGGGAGCGGAAAACACCATATATTTT. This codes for CASSIRGAENTIYF.